This is a list of T cell receptor beta chains from one sample in a study of blood T cell repertoires in COVID-19. Only in-frame clones appear in the TCRdb table, and some are missing; sequencing was by immunoSEQ multiplex PCR. The sample includes approximately 200,000 clones, 70% to 90% of them seen just once. Sequencing was done on a sample of peripheral blood. Every receptor here comes from a human donor with active or convalescent COVID-19. The donor label of this sample is uncertain. CDR3s include the opening cysteine and the closing phenylalanine or tryptophan. Each record gives: J gene, V gene, clone size, CDR3 length, D gene, CDR3 DNA, CDR3 protein. A D gene is named only where the DNA matches it firmly. Some rows mark clone size as missing; the rest say once, few, many or name a class of expanded clone.

TRBJ2-1	TRBV6-2/TRBV6-3	-	18	TRBD2	TGTGCCAGCAGTCTCCTAGCGGGGGGGCCCCCCCGGTCAGGGCAGCAGTTCTTC	CASSLLAGGPPRSGQQFF
TRBJ2-1	TRBV5-3	-	14	-	TGTGCCACCACCCACTTGAGCTCCTACAATGAGCAGTTCTTC	CATTHLSSYNEQFF
TRBJ2-2	TRBV5-1	once	13	-	TGCGCCAGCAGCTTGGGCGGCACCGGGGAGCTGTTTTTT	CASSLGGTGELFF
TRBJ1-6	TRBV9	-	16	TRBD1	TGTGCCAGCAGCGGCGGGACAGGGATATCAAGTTCACCCCTCCACTTT	CASSGGTGISSSPLHF
TRBJ2-1	TRBV6-2/TRBV6-3	-	13	-	TGTGCCAGCAGTTTGCTCCCGGGCAATGAGCAGTTCTTC	CASSLLPGNEQFF
TRBJ2-7	TRBV15	-	17	-	TGTGCCACCAGCAAGAAGGGAGTAGGCGGGAACCCATACGAGCAGTACTTC	CATSKKGVGGNPYEQYF
TRBJ2-7	TRBV29-1	-	12	-	TGCAGCACTAGAACCGACTCCTACGAGCAGTACTTC	CSTRTDSYEQYF
TRBJ2-2	TRBV6-1	-	15	-	TGTGCCAGCAGTGATGGCCAGGGTGGGACCGGGGAGCTGTTTTTT	CASSDGQGGTGELFF
TRBJ2-3	TRBV11-2	-	16	TRBD2	TGTGCCAGCAGATATCATCCGGGACTAGCCACAGATACGCAGTATTTT	CASRYHPGLATDTQYF
TRBJ1-4	TRBV7-9	-	17	-	TGTGCCAGCAGCTTAGGTGGCGGGGGGGCAACTAATGAAAAACTGTTTTTT	CASSLGGGGATNEKLFF
TRBJ2-3	TRBV30	once	14	TRBD1	TGTGCCTGGAGTCAGGGGGCGACCACAGATACGCAGTATTTT	CAWSQGATTDTQYF
TRBJ1-5	TRBV5-1	-	15	TRBD1	TGCGCCAGCAGTACGACAGGGGGTTACAATCAGCCCCAGCATTTT	CASSTTGGYNQPQHF
TRBJ2-1	TRBV10-1	few	17	TRBD1	TGCGCCAGCAGTCGAAGACAGGGGAGGCTAGCTTACAATGAGCAGTTCTTC	CASSRRQGRLAYNEQFF
TRBJ1-1	TRBV6-1	few	15	-	TGTGCCAGCAGTTCCACTCAGGACGCTAGGGGAGAAGCTTTCTTT	CASSSTQDARGEAFF
TRBJ2-2	TRBV6-5	-	13	TRBD1	TGTGCCAGCAAACAGGGGGACACCGGGGAGCTGTTTTTT	CASKQGDTGELFF
TRBJ2-5	TRBV5-6	-	14	-	TGTGCCAGCAGCTTGGTTCCCGGAGTAGAGACCCAGTACTTC	CASSLVPGVETQYF
TRBJ1-4	TRBV4-2	-	15	-	TGTGCCAGCAGCCAAGATCAGGGGCCGGTCGAAAAACTGTTTTTT	CASSQDQGPVEKLFF
TRBJ1-4	TRBV6-1	-	13	-	TGTGCCAGCAGTGACCGGGACACCGAAAAACTGTTTTTT	CASSDRDTEKLFF
TRBJ2-7	TRBV7-9	-	15	TRBD2	TGTGCCAGTCGGCACGGGGCGGGGGGGCCCTTCGAGCAGTACTTC	CASRHGAGGPFEQYF
TRBJ2-7	TRBV21-1	once	13	-	TGTGCCAGCATAGGGACAGAAATCTACGAGCAGTACTTC	CASIGTEIYEQYF
TRBJ2-5	TRBV12-3/TRBV12-4	-	13	-	TGTGCCAGCAGTGGGGGGGGCCGGGAGACCCAGTACTTC	CASSGGGRETQYF
TRBJ2-3	TRBV6-5	-	14	TRBD1	TGTGCCATCCAGGGACAGGGGGCTTCAGATACGCAGTATTTT	CAIQGQGASDTQYF
TRBJ1-2	TRBV27	-	15	-	TGTGCCAGCAGTTCGTTGGCGGGAGCTAACTATGGCTACACCTTC	CASSSLAGANYGYTF
TRBJ2-7	TRBV6-5	-	14	TRBD1	TGTGCCAGCAGTCGGGACAGCATAGTCGACGAGCAGTACTTC	CASSRDSIVDEQYF
TRBJ2-5	TRBV5-1	-	14	TRBD1	TGCGCCAGCAGCTTCAGACAGGGGCAAGAGACCCAGTACTTC	CASSFRQGQETQYF
TRBJ1-6	TRBV28	once	16	-	TGTGCCAGCAGTCCTACAGGGAATAAAGGTGACTCACCCCTCCACTTT	CASSPTGNKGDSPLHF
TRBJ2-7	TRBV5-4	few	12	-	TGTGCCAGCAGCTTAACTTCGGGCGAGCAGTACTTC	CASSLTSGEQYF
TRBJ2-7	TRBV14	once	14	-	TGTGCCAGCAGCCAAGAGTCTTATACCGGCGAGCAGTACTTC	CASSQESYTGEQYF
TRBJ2-6	TRBV5-4	-	15	-	TGTGCCAGCAGCTTGCAGGGAATTGGGGCCAACGTCCTGACTTTC	CASSLQGIGANVLTF
TRBJ1-2	TRBV7-9	-	13	TRBD1	TGTGCCAGCAGGCCGACGGGAGGGGGCGGCTACACCTTC	CASRPTGGGGYTF
TRBJ2-7	TRBV2	-	14	TRBD1	TGTGCCAGCAGTGCAGACAGGGATAGCCACGAGCAGTACTTC	CASSADRDSHEQYF
TRBJ1-3	TRBV5-1	-	15	TRBD1	TGCGCCAGCAGCTTGGTCGGACAGGTTGGGGACACCATATATTTT	CASSLVGQVGDTIYF
TRBJ1-3	TRBV5-4	many	14	-	TGTGCCAGCAGCTTGGACAGCCCTGGAAACACCATATATTTT	CASSLDSPGNTIYF
TRBJ2-3	TRBV10-3	-	18	TRBD2	TGTGCCACCCAGTGGGGCAGCGGACTAGCGGAGCTCACAGATACGCAGTATTTT	CATQWGSGLAELTDTQYF
TRBJ2-3	TRBV5-1	-	15	TRBD2	TGCGCCAGCAGCTCGGGACTAGCGGGCGCAGATACGCAGTATTTT	CASSSGLAGADTQYF
TRBJ2-7	TRBV7-2	-	14	TRBD2	TGTGCCAGCAGTAAAGCGGGAGTTAGTTACGAGCAGTACTTC	CASSKAGVSYEQYF
TRBJ2-7	TRBV7-2	-	14	TRBD2	TGTGCCAGCAGCTTGAGCGGGAGCGGGTACGAGCAGTACTTC	CASSLSGSGYEQYF
TRBJ1-1	TRBV6-4	-	13	-	TGTGCCAGCAGCGCTATGGGGGGGTCTGGCGCTTTCTTT	CASSAMGGSGAFF
TRBJ2-5	TRBV7-2	-	16	TRBD2	TGTGCCAGCAGCCCGGGACTAGCGGGGGTCCTCCGGACCCAGTACTTC	CASSPGLAGVLRTQYF
TRBJ1-2	TRBV25-1	-	17	-	TGTGCCAGCAATACAGCGGATGCATTCATCTCTAGCTATGGCTACACCTTC	CASNTADAFISSYGYTF
TRBJ1-2	TRBV5-1	-	15	TRBD1	TGCGCCAGCAGCTCCCGACAGGGTGCTAACTATGGCTACACCTTC	CASSSRQGANYGYTF
TRBJ2-1	TRBV5-1	-	16	-	TGCGCCAGCAGCCTTCGACCGGGAACTAACCTCTATGAGCAGTTCTTC	CASSLRPGTNLYEQFF
TRBJ2-5	TRBV7-2	-	13	-	TGTGCCAGCAGCTTATTGCGGCAAGAGACCCAGTACTTC	CASSLLRQETQYF
TRBJ2-7	TRBV5-4	-	16	TRBD2	TGTGCCAGCAGCTTGGGAGCTAGCGGGGGAAAGAACGAGCAGTACTTC	CASSLGASGGKNEQYF
TRBJ1-1	TRBV3-1/TRBV3-2	-	14	TRBD1	TGTGCCAGCAGCGCGGGACAGGGGACAAGTGAAGCTTTCTTT	CASSAGQGTSEAFF
TRBJ1-2	TRBV29-1	-	14	TRBD1	TGCAGCGTTGGCGGACAGGGGGTGTCGGAGGGCTACACCTTC	CSVGGQGVSEGYTF
TRBJ2-2	TRBV2	-	13	-	TGTGCCAGCTCAACCGCAGGAACCGGGGAGCTGTTTTTT	CASSTAGTGELFF
TRBJ2-7	TRBV19	-	13	-	TGTGCCAGTAGTATAGATGGGAGTTCGGGGCAGTACTTC	CASSIDGSSGQYF
TRBJ2-1	TRBV27	-	12	-	TGTGCCAGCAGTTTCCCAAGAGGGGAGCAGTTCTTC	CASSFPRGEQFF
TRBJ2-3	TRBV5-1	-	15	TRBD1	TGCGCCAGCAGGGCCGGGACAGGGGGCACAGATACGCAGTATTTT	CASRAGTGGTDTQYF
TRBJ1-2	TRBV4-3	-	15	TRBD1	TGCGCCAGCAGCCAAGAACGACAGGGCATCTATGGCTACACCTTC	CASSQERQGIYGYTF
TRBJ2-2	TRBV7-9	-	17	TRBD1	TGTGCCAGCAGCCCTTCTCCCGGGACAGCGAACACCGGGGAGCTGTTTTTT	CASSPSPGTANTGELFF
TRBJ2-2	TRBV7-9	-	16	-	TGTGCCAGCAGCAGAGGGGGACGAGGGAACACCGGGGAGCTGTTTTTT	CASSRGGRGNTGELFF
TRBJ2-3	TRBV6-6	-	13	-	TGTGCCAGCGGTAGCGGTAGCACAGATACGCAGTATTTT	CASGSGSTDTQYF
TRBJ1-2	TRBV7-9	once	13	-	TGTGCCAGCAGCTTAGCTTCGGTTTATGGCTACACCTTC	CASSLASVYGYTF